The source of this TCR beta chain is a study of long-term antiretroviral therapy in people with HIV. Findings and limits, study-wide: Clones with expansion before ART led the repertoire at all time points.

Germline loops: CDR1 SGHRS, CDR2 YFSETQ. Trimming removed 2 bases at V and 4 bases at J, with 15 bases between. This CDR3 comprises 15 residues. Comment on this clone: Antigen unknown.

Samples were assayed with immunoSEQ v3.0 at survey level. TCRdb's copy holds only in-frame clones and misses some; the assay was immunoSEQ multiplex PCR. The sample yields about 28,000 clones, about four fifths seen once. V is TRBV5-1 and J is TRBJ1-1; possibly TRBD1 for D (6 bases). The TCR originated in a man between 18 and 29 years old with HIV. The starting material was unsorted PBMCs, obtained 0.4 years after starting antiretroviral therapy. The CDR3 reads CASSLTGSAGTEAFF. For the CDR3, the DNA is TGCGCCAGCAGCTTAACAGGGTCGGCTGGCACTGAAGCTTTCTTT.